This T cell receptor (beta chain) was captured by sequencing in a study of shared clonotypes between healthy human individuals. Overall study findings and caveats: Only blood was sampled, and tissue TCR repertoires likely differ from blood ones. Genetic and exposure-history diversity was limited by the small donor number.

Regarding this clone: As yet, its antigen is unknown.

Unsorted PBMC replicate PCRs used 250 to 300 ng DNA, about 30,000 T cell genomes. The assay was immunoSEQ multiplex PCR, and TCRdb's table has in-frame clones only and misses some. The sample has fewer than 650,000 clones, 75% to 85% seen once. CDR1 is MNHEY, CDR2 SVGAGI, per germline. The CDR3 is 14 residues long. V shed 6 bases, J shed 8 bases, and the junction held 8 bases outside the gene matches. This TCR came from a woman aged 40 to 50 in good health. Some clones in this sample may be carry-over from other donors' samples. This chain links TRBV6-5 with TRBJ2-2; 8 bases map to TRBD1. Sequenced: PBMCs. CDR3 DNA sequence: TGTGCCAGCAGCCCCGGACAGGGAACGGGGGAGCTGTTTTTT. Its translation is CASSPGQGTGELFF.